These 27 T cell receptor beta chains originate from one sample sequenced in a study of blood T cell repertoires in COVID-19. Here immunoSEQ multiplex PCR was the method, and the copy in TCRdb shows in-frame clones only, minus some. The sample lists around 210,000 clones; roughly 90% were seen once. Sequencing was carried out using peripheral blood. The origin of the receptors is a woman in her 70s with acute or convalescent COVID-19.

This clone was seen a single time. This chain uses TRBV2 with TRBJ2-7, with D hard to call. CDR1 SNHLY and CDR2 FYNNEI come from the germline V gene. The CDR3 is made up of 12 amino acids. The V gene lost 4 bases and the J gene lost 3 bases, with 7 bases spanning the gap. CDR3 region: CASSGAVYEQYF. The CDR3 region has the DNA TGTGCCAGCAGTGGGGCAGTCTACGAGCAGTACTTC.

This clone has a single count. V gene TRBV20-1 combines with J gene TRBJ2-3; 10 bases line up with TRBD2. The V and J ends lost 3 bases and 2 bases, in that order; junction bases with no gene match: 5. Looked up from germline, CDR1 is DFQATT and CDR2 is SNEGSKA (reference sequence). The CDR3 contains 15 residues. The CDR3 is CSASSSGGTTDTQYF. In DNA, the CDR3 is TGCAGTGCTAGTTCTAGCGGGGGAACCACAGATACGCAGTATTTT.

V and J are TRBV6-5 and TRBJ2-5; 7 bases agree with TRBD1. Trimming took 5 bases from V and 2 from J; bases not matched to a gene: 2. This CDR3 spans 13 amino acids. Germline CDR1 MNHEY, CDR2 SVGAGI. As DNA, the CDR3 is TGTGCCAGCAGTAGACAGGGACAAGAGACCCAGTACTTC. This translates into CASSRQGQETQYF.

The chain employs TRBV5-4 and TRBJ2-1; perhaps TRBD2 as D (5 bases). V shed 0 bases and J shed 0 bases, with 7 bases lying between them. The CDR3 runs 15 residues. Germline CDR1 reads SGHNT; CDR2 reads YYREEE (reference sequence). The CDR3 bases are TGTGCCAGCAGCTTGGTGGGGAGCTCCTACAATGAGCAGTTCTTC. Protein: CASSLVGSSYNEQFF.

CDR3 nucleotide sequence: TGTGCCAGCAGTTCCCTAATCGGCTACACCTTC. It specifies CASSSLIGYTF. V is TRBV6-2 or TRBV6-3 and J is TRBJ1-2; D remains unclear. Germline V gives CDR1 MNHEY, CDR2 SVGEGT. The V gene lost 4 bases and the J gene lost 8 bases, with 8 bases spanning the gap. The CDR3 extends over 11 amino acids.

The table lists this clone with a count of one. The chain is built from TRBV6-5 and TRBJ2-3; 8 bases are a match to TRBD2. After removal of 8 bases from V and 0 bases from J, the junction contained 7 bases not matched to a gene. The CDR3 is made up of 15 amino acids. Germline CDR1 reads MNHEY; CDR2 reads SVGAGI. CDR3 sequence reads: CASGVLAGSTDTQYF. The CDR3, as DNA: TGTGCCAGCGGAGTTTTAGCGGGGAGCACAGATACGCAGTATTTT.

This chain links TRBV6-5 with TRBJ2-7; D may be TRBD1 (6 bases). Looked up from germline, CDR1 is MNHEY and CDR2 is SVGAGI. The CDR3 runs 14 residues. Trimming cost V 5 bases and J 3 bases, with 14 bases left between them. CDR3 residues: CASSRTEPLYEQYF. For the CDR3, the DNA is TGTGCCAGCAGTCGGACAGAACCCCTCTACGAGCAGTACTTC.

This chain links TRBV9 with TRBJ1-5; weak D call: TRBD1 (5 bases). The CDR3 totals 14 residues. V lost 0 bases to trimming and J lost 5 bases, with 9 bases between them. Looked up from germline, CDR1 is SGDLS and CDR2 is YYNGEE. DNA for the CDR3: TGTGCCAGCAGCGTAGCGGGGGTTGATCAGCCCCAGCATTTT. This sequence encodes CASSVAGVDQPQHF.

The chain uses TRBV13 and TRBJ2-7, with 11 positions matching TRBD2. CDR3 size: 15 residues. Losses at the gene ends were 5 bases for V and 2 bases for J; bases not matched to a gene: 5. CDR1 and CDR2 (germline): PRHDT, FYEKMQ (reference sequence). CDR3 sequence reads: CASSPGTSGAYEQYF. As DNA, the CDR3 is TGTGCCAGCAGCCCCGGGACTAGCGGAGCCTACGAGCAGTACTTC.

This clone was observed a single time. Other nucleotide sequences in the sample specify the same CDR3. V is TRBV6-1 and J is TRBJ1-2; the D is unclear. This CDR3 spans 14 amino acids. Trimming removed 1 base at V and 2 bases at J, with 8 bases between. The V gene's germline CDR1 is MNHNS and CDR2 SASEGT. CDR3 bases: TGTGCCAGCAGTGAAGGCCCTAGGAACTATGGCTACACCTTC. This codes for CASSEGPRNYGYTF.

This clone has a handful of counts. This rearrangement joins TRBV4-1 to TRBJ1-2; possibly TRBD1 for D (6 bases). Germline lookup yields CDR1 MGHRA and CDR2 YSYEKL. V was cut by 0 bases and J by 1 base, with 12 bases left in between. CDR3 size: 16 residues. The CDR3 reads CASSQEGAGVNYGYTF. CDR3 nucleotides: TGCGCCAGCAGCCAAGAAGGGGCAGGGGTTAACTATGGCTACACCTTC.

The chain has TRBV5-6 and TRBJ1-5, with TRBD1 identical over 8 bases. The CDR3 extends over 13 amino acids. Looked up from germline, CDR1 is SGHDT and CDR2 is YYEEEE. V was clipped by 5 bases and J by 6 bases; unmatched bases: 4. The CDR3 DNA sequence: TGTGCCAGCAGTGCAGGGGGCGGTCAGCCCCAGCATTTT. This sequence encodes CASSAGGGQPQHF.

The chain uses TRBV14 and TRBJ2-7; D is unclear. Trimming left V 2 bases short and J 3 bases short, with 8 bases between. The CDR3 loop spans 13 amino acids. Germline-derived CDR1 and CDR2 are SGHDN and FVKESK. The CDR3 region has the DNA TGTGCCAGCAGCCAATTACGGTTCTACGAGCAGTACTTC. Translating gives CASSQLRFYEQYF.

This rearrangement joins TRBV18 to TRBJ1-5; 7 bases match TRBD1. Germline CDR1 reads KGHSH; CDR2 reads LQKENI. V shed 5 bases, J shed 3 bases, and the junction held 7 bases outside the gene matches. The CDR3 loop spans 15 amino acids. The CDR3 here is CASSFNRGPNQPQHF. CDR3 DNA sequence: TGTGCCAGCTCATTCAACAGGGGCCCCAATCAGCCCCAGCATTTT. Full variable domain (missing parts from reference TRBV18 and TRBJ1-5): NAGVMQNPRHLVRRRGQEARLRCSPMKGHSHVYWYRQLPEEGLKFMVYLQKENIIDESGMPKERFSAEFPKEGPSILRIQQVVRGDSAAYFCASSFNRGPNQPQHFGDGTRLSIL.

This chain's CDR3 is CASSLNGQGGSYEQYF. The CDR3, as DNA: TGCGCCAGCAGCTTGAACGGCCAGGGGGGATCCTACGAGCAGTACTTC. The chain joins TRBV5-1 to TRBJ2-7, with a weak D call TRBD1 (7 bases). Deletions cut 1 base from V and 1 base from J, with 15 bases between. Germline V gene sequence: CDR1 SGHRS, CDR2 YFSETQ. The CDR3 loop spans 16 amino acids.

V gene TRBV11-2 combines with J gene TRBJ2-5; maybe TRBD2 (5 bases). Trimming left V 5 bases short and J 4 bases short, with 11 bases between. This CDR3 spans 13 amino acids. The germline gives CDR1 SGHAT, CDR2 FQNNGV. CDR3 amino acids: CASSPSGRETQYF. The DNA for the CDR3 is TGTGCCAGCAGCCCCTCGGGGAGAGAGACCCAGTACTTC.

The chain recombines TRBV11-3 with TRBJ2-1; 8 bases align to TRBD2. J lost 7 bases, V lost 5 bases, and 13 bases had no gene match. Germline CDR1 and CDR2: SGHNT and YENEEA. This CDR3 is 16 amino acids long. As DNA, the CDR3 is TGTGCCAGCAGCCAGGCCGGGACTAGTTCTAGTAATGAGCAGTTCTTC. Protein sequence: CASSQAGTSSSNEQFF.

This sequence joins TRBV18 and TRBJ1-5; perhaps TRBD1 as D (5 bases). V dropped 4 bases and J dropped 0 bases, with 10 bases sitting between them. CDR1 KGHSH and CDR2 LQKENI come from the germline V gene. The CDR3 is 15 residues long. The CDR3 DNA reads TGTGCCAGCTCACGGCAGGGAAGTAGCAATCAGCCCCAGCATTTT. It codes for CASSRQGSSNQPQHF.

This chain uses TRBV11-3 with TRBJ1-1, with D perhaps TRBD1 (5 bases). Germline-derived CDR1 and CDR2 are SGHNT and YENEEA. V lost 7 bases and J 0 bases, leaving 15 bases between the germline ends. CDR3 length: 15 amino acids. CDR3: CASTLGVQVNTEAFF. The DNA for the CDR3 is TGTGCCAGCACCCTGGGTGTACAGGTGAACACTGAAGCTTTCTTT.

V and J are TRBV24-1 and TRBJ1-1; D unclear. The CDR3 runs to 15 residues. Germline V gene sequence: CDR1 KGHDR, CDR2 SFDVKD. Deletions cut 3 bases from V and 6 bases from J, with 16 bases between. The CDR3 DNA sequence: TGTGCCACCAGTGATGCCCGCCTGCCGGTGTCTGAAGCTTTCTTT. This codes for CATSDARLPVSEAFF.

V usage is TRBV3-1 (or the pseudogene TRBV3-2) and J usage is TRBJ1-2, with 7 bases fitting TRBD1. The ends lost 4 bases at V and 7 bases at J; junction bases unmatched: 9. The CDR3 spans 14 residues. Germline V CDR1 and CDR2: LGHDT, YNNKEL (reference sequence). CDR3 coding DNA: TGTGCCAGCAGCCCGAGACAGGGCTGGGTTGGCTACACCTTC. It yields the protein CASSPRQGWVGYTF.

The chain has TRBV12-3 or TRBV12-4 and TRBJ1-2; no clear D. The CDR3 is 13 amino acids. The V and J ends lost 2 bases and 10 bases respectively, with 14 bases between them. CDR3 protein: CASSLTYRDYYTF. In DNA form, the CDR3 reads TGTGCCAGCAGTTTAACGTACAGAGACTACTACACCTTC.

The rearrangement links TRBV25-1 to TRBJ1-1, with D uncertain. Trimming cost V 3 bases and J 0 bases, with 8 bases left between them. CDR1 and CDR2 from the germline V gene are MGHDK and SYGVNS. The CDR3 length is 14 residues. The CDR3, as DNA: TGTGCCAGCAGTGAGGTCGGGGTGAACACTGAAGCTTTCTTT. Encoded protein: CASSEVGVNTEAFF.

This chain joins TRBV5-4 and TRBJ2-3; 8 bases line up with TRBD1. CDR3 length: 16 amino acids. The trim removed 4 bases at V and 0 bases at J, leaving 7 bases unmatched. The germline gives CDR1 SGHNT, CDR2 YYREEE (reference sequence). The CDR3 sequence: CASSPGQATSTDTQYF. The CDR3 DNA reads TGTGCCAGCAGCCCGGGACAGGCTACTAGCACAGATACGCAGTATTTT.

The chain joins TRBV7-9 to TRBJ2-1, with 9 nucleotides matching TRBD1. This CDR3 is built from 15 residues. Looked up from germline, CDR1 is SEHNR and CDR2 is FQNEAQ (reference sequence). V lost 1 base, J lost 8 bases, and 6 bases stayed unmatched. CDR3 nucleotide sequence: TGTGCCAGCAGCTTAGGGACAGGGGCTGTGGATGAGCAGTTCTTC. It is translated as CASSLGTGAVDEQFF. The full variable domain, in which reference TRBV7-9 and TRBJ2-1 provide the parts outside the CDR3, is DTGVSQNPRHKITKRGQNVTFRCDPISEHNRLYWYRQTLGQGPEFLTYFQNEAQLEKSRLLSDRFSAERPKGSFSTLEIQRTEQGDSAMYLCASSLGTGAVDEQFFGPGTRLTVL.

In its sample, this clone was seen once. The chain carries TRBV5-4 and TRBJ1-1; D gene ambiguous. The length of the CDR3 is 13 residues. Germline CDR1 and CDR2: SGHNT and YYREEE (reference sequence). Trimming removed 0 bases from V and 4 bases from J, with 7 bases in between. CDR3 region: CASSLVRGTEAFF. The CDR3 DNA follows: TGTGCCAGCAGCTTGGTCCGGGGCACTGAAGCTTTCTTT.

The chain has TRBV5-6 and TRBJ1-2; 9 bases map to TRBD1. Unmatched junction bases numbered 10, after V lost 3 bases and J lost 4 bases. The CDR3 contains 16 residues. Germline loops: CDR1 SGHDT, CDR2 YYEEEE. Here the CDR3 reads CASSSTGGGWSYGYTF. The CDR3 nucleotides are TGTGCCAGCAGCTCTACAGGGGGCGGTTGGAGCTATGGCTACACCTTC.